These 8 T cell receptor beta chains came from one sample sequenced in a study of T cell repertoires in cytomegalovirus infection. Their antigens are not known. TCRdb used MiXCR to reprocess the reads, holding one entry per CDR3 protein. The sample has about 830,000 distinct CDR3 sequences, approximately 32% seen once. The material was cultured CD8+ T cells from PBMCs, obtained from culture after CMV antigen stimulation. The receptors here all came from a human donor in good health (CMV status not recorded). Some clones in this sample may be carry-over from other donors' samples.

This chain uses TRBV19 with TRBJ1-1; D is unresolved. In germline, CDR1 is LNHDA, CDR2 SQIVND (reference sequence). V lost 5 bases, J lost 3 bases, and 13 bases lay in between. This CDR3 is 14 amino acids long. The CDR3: CASSPIWEDTEAFF. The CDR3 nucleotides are TGTGCCAGTAGTCCCATCTGGGAGGACACTGAAGCTTTCTTT.

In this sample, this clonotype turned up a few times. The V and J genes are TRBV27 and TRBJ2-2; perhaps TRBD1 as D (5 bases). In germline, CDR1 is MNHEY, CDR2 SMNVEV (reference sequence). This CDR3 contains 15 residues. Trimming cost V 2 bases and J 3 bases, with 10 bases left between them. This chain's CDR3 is CASSLVRADTGELFF. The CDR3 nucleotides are TGTGCCAGCAGTTTAGTCAGGGCCGACACCGGGGAGCTGTTTTTT.

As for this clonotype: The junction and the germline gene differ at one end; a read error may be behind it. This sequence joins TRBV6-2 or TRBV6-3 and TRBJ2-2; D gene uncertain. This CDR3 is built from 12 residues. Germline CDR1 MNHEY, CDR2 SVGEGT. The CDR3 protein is CAGSYGSGELFF. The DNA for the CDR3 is TGTGCCGGCAGTTATGGGTCCGGGGAGCTGTTTTTT.

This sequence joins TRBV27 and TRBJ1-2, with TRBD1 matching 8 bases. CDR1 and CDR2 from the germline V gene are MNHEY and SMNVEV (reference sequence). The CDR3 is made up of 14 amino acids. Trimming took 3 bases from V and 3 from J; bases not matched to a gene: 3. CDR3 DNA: TGTGCCAGCAGTTTTACAGGGGGTTACTATGGCTACACCTTC. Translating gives CASSFTGGYYGYTF.

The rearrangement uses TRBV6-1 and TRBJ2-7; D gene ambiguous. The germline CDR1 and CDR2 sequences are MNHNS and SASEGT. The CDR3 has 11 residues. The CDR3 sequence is CVIRTTYEQYF. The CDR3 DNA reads TGTGTTATCCGAACCACCTACGAGCAGTACTTC.

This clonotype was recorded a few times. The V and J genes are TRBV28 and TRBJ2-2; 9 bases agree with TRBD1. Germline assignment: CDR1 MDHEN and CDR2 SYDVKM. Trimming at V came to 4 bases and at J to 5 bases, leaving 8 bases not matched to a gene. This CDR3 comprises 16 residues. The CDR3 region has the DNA TGTGCCAGCAGTTCGGTGATAGACAGGGGGACCGGGGAGCTGTTTTTT. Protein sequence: CASSSVIDRGTGELFF.

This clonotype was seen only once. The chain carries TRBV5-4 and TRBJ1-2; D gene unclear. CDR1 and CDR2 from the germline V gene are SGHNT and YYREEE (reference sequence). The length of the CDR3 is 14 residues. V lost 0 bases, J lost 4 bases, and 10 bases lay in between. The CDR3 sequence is CASSLAGVRYGYTF. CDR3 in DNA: TGTGCCAGCAGCTTGGCGGGCGTCCGCTATGGCTACACCTTC. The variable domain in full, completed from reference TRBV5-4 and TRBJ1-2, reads ETGVTQSPTHLIKTRGQQVTLRCSSQSGHNTVSWYQQALGQGPQFIFQYYREEENGRGNFPPRFSGLQFPNYSSELNVNALELDDSALYLCASSLAGVRYGYTFGSGTRLTVV.

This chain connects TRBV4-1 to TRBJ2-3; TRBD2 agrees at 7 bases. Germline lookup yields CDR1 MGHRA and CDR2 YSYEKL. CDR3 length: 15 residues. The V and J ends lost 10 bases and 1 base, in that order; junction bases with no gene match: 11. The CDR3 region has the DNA TGCGCCACCCTTAAGCGGAGCGGGGGCACAGATACGCAGTATTTT. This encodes CATLKRSGGTDTQYF.